This T cell receptor beta chain emerged from a study of tumor-infiltrating lymphocytes in localized non-small cell lung cancer. Looking at the study overall: Each patient gave resected tumor and non-adjacent uninvolved lung tissue. Study results and caveats: Recurrence-free survival showed no association with tumor T-cell fraction. Different pieces of the same tissue were used for each assay.

TCRdb's copy holds only in-frame clones and misses some; the assay was immunoSEQ multiplex PCR. Here the sample spans 12,000 or so clones, roughly 79% being singletons. V lost 0 bases, J lost 5 bases, and 10 bases stayed unmatched. Germline assignment: CDR1 MGHRA and CDR2 YSYEKL. This CDR3 comprises 18 residues. Remarks on this clone: Its antigen remains unknown.

The TCR sequence derives from a human donor with non-small cell lung cancer. Sequencing used lung tumor tissue. The chain joins TRBV4-1 to TRBJ2-4; 10 bases fit TRBD2. Written as DNA, the CDR3 is TGCGCCAGCAGCCAAGATCTTCGAGTGAGCGGGGGGGAAAACATTCAGTACTTC. It specifies CASSQDLRVSGGENIQYF.